These T cell receptor beta chains were read from a single sample in a study of control samples from healthy donors and cancer patients. This table comes from immunoSEQ multiplex PCR, and its TCRdb copy is limited to in-frame clones, with some not included. Here the sample spans about 50,000 clones, about 93% being singletons. What was sequenced was blood. These TCRs come from a man aged 30 to 39 in good health. Each CDR3 is given with its conserved first and last residue. D genes are given only for firm matches. Size tells how often a clone was seen (once, few, many) or the class of an expanded clone, and some rows leave it out.

d_call: -; j_call: TRBJ1-5; v_call: TRBV7-3; clone_size: -; cdr3_aa: CASSLTGNQPQHF; cdr3_nt: TGTGCCAGCAGCTTAACCGGCAATCAGCCCCAGCATTTT
d_call: TRBD1; j_call: TRBJ2-1; v_call: TRBV5-1; clone_size: -; cdr3_aa: CASSLAGTGFRPDEQFF; cdr3_nt: TGCGCCAGCAGCTTGGCTGGGACAGGGTTTCGTCCGGATGAGCAGTTCTTC
d_call: -; j_call: TRBJ1-1; v_call: TRBV28; clone_size: few; cdr3_aa: CASSSVGGGVGHTEAFF; cdr3_nt: TGTGCCAGCAGCTCGGTGGGTGGAGGGGTTGGGCACACTGAAGCTTTCTTT
d_call: -; j_call: TRBJ1-5; v_call: TRBV28; clone_size: -; cdr3_aa: CASSSVGTLGNQPQHF; cdr3_nt: TGTGCCAGCAGTTCCGTAGGGACTCTAGGCAATCAGCCCCAGCATTTT
d_call: TRBD2; j_call: TRBJ2-1; v_call: TRBV9; clone_size: once; cdr3_aa: CASSVVPAGVSYNEQFF; cdr3_nt: TGTGCCAGCAGCGTAGTCCCAGCGGGGGTGTCCTACAATGAGCAGTTCTTC
d_call: TRBD1; j_call: TRBJ1-3; v_call: TRBV4-1; clone_size: -; cdr3_aa: CASSHMDRVGNTIYF; cdr3_nt: TGCGCCAGCAGCCATATGGACAGGGTGGGAAACACCATATATTTT
d_call: -; j_call: TRBJ2-7; v_call: TRBV4-3; clone_size: -; cdr3_aa: CASSQVDSYEQYF; cdr3_nt: TGCGCCAGCAGCCAAGTGGACAGCTACGAGCAGTACTTC
d_call: -; j_call: TRBJ1-1; v_call: TRBV10-1; clone_size: once; cdr3_aa: CASSEARERFTEAFF; cdr3_nt: TGCGCCAGCAGTGAAGCCAGGGAACGTTTCACTGAAGCTTTCTTT
d_call: TRBD1; j_call: TRBJ1-6; v_call: TRBV18; clone_size: -; cdr3_aa: CASSPTGQSSYNSPLHF; cdr3_nt: TGTGCCAGCTCACCCACGGGACAGAGCTCCTATAATTCACCCCTCCACTTT
d_call: TRBD1; j_call: TRBJ1-2; v_call: TRBV19; clone_size: -; cdr3_aa: CASSLRTGTNYGYTF; cdr3_nt: TGTGCCAGTAGCCTTAGGACAGGGACTAACTATGGCTACACCTTC
d_call: TRBD1; j_call: TRBJ1-3; v_call: TRBV11-3; clone_size: -; cdr3_aa: CASSSLGRDRSGNTIYF; cdr3_nt: TGTGCCAGCAGCTCCCTAGGCCGGGACAGGAGTGGAAACACCATATATTTT
d_call: -; j_call: TRBJ2-5; v_call: TRBV6-5; clone_size: -; cdr3_aa: CASTKPGTQETQYF; cdr3_nt: TGTGCCAGCACAAAACCAGGGACCCAAGAGACCCAGTACTTC
d_call: -; j_call: TRBJ1-1; v_call: TRBV27; clone_size: -; cdr3_aa: CASSPSQNSVNTEAFF; cdr3_nt: TGTGCCAGCAGCCCATCCCAAAACTCGGTGAACACTGAAGCTTTCTTT
d_call: -; j_call: TRBJ1-1; v_call: TRBV19; clone_size: -; cdr3_aa: CASSREGQSQAFF; cdr3_nt: TGTGCCAGTAGTAGGGAAGGGCAATCTCAAGCTTTCTTT
d_call: TRBD1; j_call: TRBJ1-3; v_call: TRBV9; clone_size: -; cdr3_aa: CASSLLGQGQGNTIYF; cdr3_nt: TGTGCCAGCAGCCTTCTGGGACAGGGACAGGGAAACACCATATATTTT
d_call: -; j_call: TRBJ2-3; v_call: TRBV28; clone_size: -; cdr3_aa: CASSRRGDRATDTQYF; cdr3_nt: TGTGCCAGCAGTCGCAGGGGGGATCGTGCGACAGATACGCAGTATTTT
d_call: -; j_call: TRBJ1-3; v_call: TRBV9; clone_size: -; cdr3_aa: CASNPRDPMLGRGNTIYF; cdr3_nt: TGTGCCAGCAACCCCCGGGACCCAATGCTAGGGCGTGGAAACACCATATATTTT
d_call: -; j_call: TRBJ2-2; v_call: TRBV27; clone_size: -; cdr3_aa: CASSFGESTGELFF; cdr3_nt: TGTGCCAGCAGTTTTGGAGAAAGCACCGGGGAGCTGTTTTTT
d_call: TRBD2; j_call: TRBJ2-1; v_call: TRBV30; clone_size: -; cdr3_aa: CAWSVLAGAIEQFF; cdr3_nt: TGTGCCTGGAGTGTACTAGCGGGAGCGATTGAGCAGTTCTTC
d_call: TRBD2; j_call: TRBJ2-2; v_call: TRBV11-2; clone_size: -; cdr3_aa: CASSLGGGSRANTGELFF; cdr3_nt: TGTGCCAGCAGCTTAGGGGGGGGTTCCAGGGCGAACACCGGGGAGCTGTTTTTT
d_call: -; j_call: TRBJ1-5; v_call: TRBV6-5; clone_size: -; cdr3_aa: CASRTDYSNQPQHF; cdr3_nt: TGTGCCAGCAGGACAGACTATAGCAATCAGCCCCAGCATTTT
d_call: TRBD1; j_call: TRBJ1-5; v_call: TRBV28; clone_size: -; cdr3_aa: CASSYLTTGGQPQHF; cdr3_nt: TGTGCCAGCAGTTACCTAACGACAGGGGGACAGCCCCAGCATTTT
d_call: -; j_call: TRBJ1-1; v_call: TRBV5-1; clone_size: once; cdr3_aa: CASSPLGAENTEAFF; cdr3_nt: TGCGCCAGCAGCCCCCTGGGGGCAGAGAACACTGAAGCTTTCTTT
d_call: -; j_call: TRBJ1-5; v_call: TRBV6-6; clone_size: -; cdr3_aa: CASSSEGGANRPQHF; cdr3_nt: TGTGCCAGCAGTTCCGAGGGGGGGGCGAATCGGCCCCAGCATTTT
d_call: -; j_call: TRBJ1-1; v_call: TRBV6-4; clone_size: -; cdr3_aa: CASSDSTGGNTEAFF; cdr3_nt: TGTGCCAGCAGTGACTCAACCGGGGGGAACACTGAAGCTTTCTTT
d_call: -; j_call: TRBJ1-2; v_call: TRBV7-2; clone_size: once; cdr3_aa: CATKRGRANYGYTF; cdr3_nt: TGTGCCACCAAGCGGGGTCGAGCCAACTATGGCTACACCTTC
d_call: -; j_call: TRBJ2-5; v_call: TRBV7-2; clone_size: -; cdr3_aa: CASSAQETQYF; cdr3_nt: TGTGCCAGCAGCGCCCAAGAGACCCAGTACTTC
d_call: -; j_call: TRBJ2-1; v_call: TRBV6-5; clone_size: -; cdr3_aa: CASQGGNEQFF; cdr3_nt: TGTGCCAGCCAGGGGGGCAATGAGCAGTTCTTC
d_call: TRBD2; j_call: TRBJ2-1; v_call: TRBV4-3; clone_size: -; cdr3_aa: CASSQSTSGPYNEQFF; cdr3_nt: TGCGCCAGCAGCCAATCGACTAGCGGGCCTTACAATGAGCAGTTCTTC
d_call: TRBD1; j_call: TRBJ2-1; v_call: TRBV5-1; clone_size: -; cdr3_aa: CASSLGATGGANEQFF; cdr3_nt: TGCGCCAGCAGCTTGGGGGCGACAGGGGGCGCCAATGAGCAGTTCTTC
d_call: TRBD1; j_call: TRBJ2-7; v_call: TRBV25-1; clone_size: -; cdr3_aa: CASSGTGQSYEQYF; cdr3_nt: TGTGCCAGCAGCGGGACAGGGCAATCCTACGAGCAGTACTTC
d_call: -; j_call: TRBJ1-2; v_call: TRBV5-1; clone_size: once; cdr3_aa: CASRSGSTNYGYTF; cdr3_nt: TGCGCCAGTCGTTCAGGGTCCACTAACTATGGCTACACCTTC
d_call: -; j_call: TRBJ1-2; v_call: TRBV3-1/TRBV3-2; clone_size: -; cdr3_aa: CASSQGLGANYGYTF; cdr3_nt: TGTGCCAGCAGCCAAGGTCTGGGAGCTAACTATGGCTACACCTTC
d_call: TRBD1; j_call: TRBJ2-4; v_call: TRBV7-2; clone_size: -; cdr3_aa: CASSPTGSAYIQYF; cdr3_nt: TGTGCCAGCAGCCCGACAGGGTCGGCGTACATTCAGTACTTC
d_call: -; j_call: TRBJ2-7; v_call: TRBV5-1; clone_size: -; cdr3_aa: CASSLWGEQYF; cdr3_nt: TGCGCCAGCAGCTTGTGGGGCGAGCAGTACTTC
d_call: TRBD1; j_call: TRBJ2-6; v_call: TRBV5-1; clone_size: -; cdr3_aa: CASRPSGTGGRGANVLTF; cdr3_nt: TGCGCCAGCAGGCCATCCGGGACAGGGGGTCGTGGGGCCAACGTCCTGACTTTC
d_call: -; j_call: TRBJ1-4; v_call: TRBV9; clone_size: -; cdr3_aa: CASSLSAGQSGEKLFF; cdr3_nt: TGTGCCAGCAGCCTTAGCGCAGGGCAGTCTGGGGAAAAACTGTTTTTT
d_call: -; j_call: TRBJ1-2; v_call: TRBV7-3; clone_size: -; cdr3_aa: CASSLTRNYGYTF; cdr3_nt: TGTGCCAGCAGCTTAACGCGAAACTATGGCTACACCTTC
d_call: -; j_call: TRBJ2-7; v_call: TRBV18; clone_size: -; cdr3_aa: CASSRAEIYYEQYF; cdr3_nt: TGTGCCAGCTCACGGGCCGAGATTTACTACGAGCAGTACTTC
d_call: -; j_call: TRBJ2-3; v_call: TRBV9; clone_size: -; cdr3_aa: CASSVPDTDTQYF; cdr3_nt: TGTGCCAGCAGCGTACCAGACACAGATACGCAGTATTTT